Sequencing of this TCR beta chain was carried out in a study of T cells in Graves' hyperthyroidism and ophthalmopathy. Study observations and caveats: Ophthalmopathy cases were set apart from stable hyperthyroidism by a 13 V-J model.

This CDR3 has 15 residues. CDR1 is SGHDT, CDR2 YYEEEE, per germline. The V gene end was trimmed by 2 bases and the J gene end by 7 bases; junction bases not matched to a gene: 4. Turning to this clonotype: What it recognizes is unknown.

Template material for amplifying TCR beta CDR3 regions consisted of RNA transcripts. The primer set for the first-round RT-PCR of the TCR CDR3 was HTBI. MiXCR, applied by TCRdb to the multiplex PCR reads, yields one record per CDR3 protein. The sample consists of around 620,000 distinct CDR3 sequences, 16% of them appearing once. This sample holds PBMCs from roughly 10 ml fresh peripheral blood. This chain uses TRBV5-6 with TRBJ1-5, with 12 bases lining up with TRBD1. Material for sequencing was blood. The sequence was collected from a woman aged 25 to 39 with Graves' hyperthyroidism. The CDR3 DNA reads TGTGCCAGCAGCTTCGGGACAGGGGGCGAGCAGCCCCAGCATTTT. Protein product: CASSFGTGGEQPQHF. Full variable domain (missing parts from reference TRBV5-6 and TRBJ1-5): DAGVTQSPTHLIKTRGQQVTLRCSPKSGHDTVSWYQQALGQGPQFIFQYYEEEERQRGNFPDRFSGHQFPNYSSELNVNALLLGDSALYLCASSFGTGGEQPQHFGDGTRLSIL.